Following are 21 T cell receptor beta chains from one sample sequenced in a study of cytomegalovirus exposure and HLA in healthy donors. It was with 60 Vbeta and 13 Jbeta primers that the PCR ran. TCRdb's copy holds only in-frame clones and misses some; the assay was immunoSEQ multiplex PCR. This sample yields around 100,000 clones, of which about 80% are seen a single time; approximately 2.5% belongs to the top ten. The sequenced sample consisted of PBMCs. The receptors were sampled from a man aged 50 to 59 in good health and CMV-seropositive.

The chain uses TRBV7-3 and TRBJ2-1; D is perhaps TRBD2 (6 bases). V was trimmed by 2 bases and J by 6 bases, leaving 11 bases between them. This CDR3 spans 14 amino acids. Germline CDR1 is SGHTA and CDR2 is FQGTGA. Here the CDR3 DNA reads TGTGCCAGCAGCTTAGACGGGACTCGCAATGAGCAGTTCTTC. Amino acid sequence: CASSLDGTRNEQFF.

CDR3 loop: CASTKEKQIRTEAFF. The CDR3, as DNA: TGTGCCAGCACAAAGGAAAAACAGATTCGGACTGAAGCTTTCTTT. This sequence joins TRBV2 and TRBJ1-1; D is unresolved. V was clipped by 7 bases and J by 5 bases, with 20 bases between them. CDR1 is SNHLY, CDR2 FYNNEI, per germline. The CDR3 covers 15 residues.

This rearrangement joins TRBV25-1 to TRBJ1-1; possible D gene TRBD1, 6 bases. This CDR3 region has 15 residues. Germline V lookup: CDR1 MGHDK, CDR2 SYGVNS. Deletions cut 5 bases from V and 5 bases from J, with 18 bases between. The CDR3 nucleotides read TGTGCCAGCAGTAGTACAACAGGGTGGGGAACTGAAGCTTTCTTT. Translating gives CASSSTTGWGTEAFF.

This rearrangement joins TRBV29-1 to TRBJ2-5; D may be TRBD2 (6 bases). The J call could be wrong; TRBJ2-7 is a better fit for the DNA end. The CDR3 is 11 amino acids. The germline gives CDR1 SQVTM, CDR2 ANQGSEA. This CDR3 reads CSGGLLNEQYF. The CDR3, as DNA: TGCAGCGGGGGACTCCTGAACGAGCAGTACTTC.

This clone was counted a few times. This chain uses TRBV2 with TRBJ1-3; TRBD1 matches 7 bases. Trimming at V came to 5 bases and at J to 1 base, leaving 8 bases not matched to a gene. CDR3 size: 16 residues. Per the germline V gene, CDR1 is SNHLY and CDR2 is FYNNEI. CDR3 sequence: CASSRGRGLSGNTIYF. The CDR3 bases are TGTGCCAGCAGTCGCGGAAGGGGGCTATCTGGAAACACCATATATTTT.

V gene TRBV19 combines with J gene TRBJ2-5, with a weak D call TRBD2 (5 bases). The CDR3 covers 12 residues. From germline, CDR1 is LNHDA and CDR2 SQIVND (reference sequence). The ends were cut back, 5 bases at V and 4 bases at J, with 8 bases in the middle. This chain's CDR3 is CASSPGSETQYF. The CDR3 DNA is TGTGCCAGTAGTCCGGGGTCAGAGACCCAGTACTTC.

This chain connects TRBV7-2 to TRBJ2-5; D possibly corresponds to TRBD2 (7 bases). Trimming pared 5 bases from V and 1 base from J, leaving 26 bases between. Germline CDR1 SGHTA, CDR2 FQGNSA. The CDR3 has 19 amino acids. The CDR3 loop reads CASSRKGGTGSIFQETQYF. The CDR3, as DNA: TGTGCCAGCAGCCGGAAGGGGGGGACGGGGAGCATATTCCAAGAGACCCAGTACTTC.

V is TRBV11-3 and J is TRBJ2-5; 8 bases fit TRBD2. CDR1 is SGHNT, CDR2 YENEEA, per germline. This CDR3 region has 15 residues. V dropped 5 bases and J dropped 3; count of bases not matched to a gene: 8. CDR3 bases: TGTGCCAGCAGCCAAGGCCTGACTAGCGAAGAGACCCAGTACTTC. Residues: CASSQGLTSEETQYF.

The gene calls are TRBV9 and TRBJ1-1, with a possible D match to TRBD1 (6 bases). The CDR3 covers 17 residues. Trimming stripped 4 bases from V and 2 bases from J, with 21 bases between. Germline CDR1 SGDLS, CDR2 YYNGEE. CDR3 region: CASSNLARGLLNTEAFF. In nucleotides, the CDR3 is TGTGCCAGCAGCAACCTCGCGCGGGGGCTCCTCAACACTGAAGCTTTCTTT.

The J gene is TRBJ2-5, the V gene TRBV4-1, with TRBD1 identical over 8 bases. Germline lookup yields CDR1 MGHRA and CDR2 YSYEKL. V lost 0 bases and J lost 8; bases outside the gene matches: 11. There are 16 residues in the CDR3. The CDR3 region is CASSQEEAGGWETQYF. DNA of the CDR3: TGCGCCAGCAGCCAAGAAGAGGCAGGGGGCTGGGAAACCCAGTACTTC.

The chain has TRBV5-1 and TRBJ2-3; 10 bases line up with TRBD2. The V and J ends lost 3 bases and 2 bases, in that order; junction bases with no gene match: 9. Looked up from germline, CDR1 is SGHRS and CDR2 is YFSETQ. The CDR3 runs 17 residues. CDR3 loop: CASSSGLSGGDTDTQYF. The CDR3 DNA reads as TGCGCCAGCAGCTCCGGCCTGAGCGGGGGGGACACAGATACGCAGTATTTT.

V is TRBV6-1 and J is TRBJ2-3; 8 positions match TRBD2. The CDR3 has 16 amino acids. Germline V gene sequence: CDR1 MNHNS, CDR2 SASEGT. J lost 4 bases, V lost 0 bases, and 6 bases had no gene match. CDR3 protein: CASSEADGRAPDTQYF. The CDR3 DNA follows: TGTGCCAGCAGTGAAGCGGACGGGAGGGCCCCAGATACGCAGTATTTT.

This clone was detected a few times. The rearrangement links TRBV25-1 to TRBJ2-5, with D possibly matching TRBD2 (5 bases). The better agreement between TRBJ2-7 and the DNA end casts doubt on the J call. This CDR3 spans 14 amino acids. CDR1 MGHDK and CDR2 SYGVNS come from the germline V gene. The CDR3 DNA reads as TGTGCCAGCAGTGGGACTGCAACCACCTACGAGCAGTACTTC. Amino acid sequence: CASSGTATTYEQYF.

The chain combines TRBV18 with TRBJ1-2; TRBD1 aligns across 7 bases. V shed 3 bases, J shed 3 bases, and the junction held 7 bases outside the gene matches. CDR1 and CDR2 (germline): KGHSH, LQKENI. The CDR3 totals 15 residues. The CDR3 nucleotides read TGTGCCAGCTCACCTCTATCCGGGACAGACTATGGCTACACCTTC. Translation gives CASSPLSGTDYGYTF.

The V call is TRBV7-9, the J call TRBJ2-7; possibly TRBD2 for D (5 bases). The CDR3 is 11 amino acids. Germline CDR1 reads SEHNR; CDR2 reads FQNEAQ (reference sequence). The V gene lost 5 bases and the J gene lost 12 bases, with 14 bases spanning the gap. The CDR3 DNA sequence: TGTGCCAGCAGCCATGAGGGAACCCCGTACTTC. This encodes CASSHEGTPYF.

The V call is TRBV9, the J call TRBJ2-5; the match to TRBD2 covers 8 bases. Germline CDR1 reads SGDLS; CDR2 reads YYNGEE. Losses at the gene ends were 3 bases for V and 3 bases for J; bases not matched to a gene: 7. The CDR3 totals 15 residues. The CDR3: CASSGSGTREETQYF. The CDR3 coding sequence is TGTGCCAGCAGCGGATCAGGGACTAGGGAAGAGACCCAGTACTTC.

The V and J genes are TRBV12-5 and TRBJ2-1; TRBD1 matches 7 bases. Trimming at V came to 2 bases and at J to 4 bases, leaving 8 bases not matched to a gene. The CDR3 spans 16 residues. Germline loops: CDR1 LGHNT, CDR2 FRNRAP. In nucleotides, the CDR3 is TGTGCTAGTGGTTTGTTGGGACAGTCGGTTTACAATGAGCAGTTCTTC. This encodes CASGLLGQSVYNEQFF.

A note on this clone: Its ends do not fully match the called genes, so a read error is possible. This chain links TRBV15 with TRBJ2-1; 9 positions match TRBD2. Germline V gene sequence: CDR1 LNHNV, CDR2 YYDKDF (reference sequence). There are 14 residues in the CDR3. CDR3 loop: CATSDLRPASGKVF. DNA of the CDR3: TGTGCCACCAGCGACCTGAGGCCCGCTAGCGGGAAGGTCTTC.

CDR3 nucleotides: TGCGCCAGCAGCCAAGATTACGGTCAGCCCCAGCATTTT. It is translated as CASSQDYGQPQHF. The chain combines TRBV4-1 with TRBJ1-5, with D unresolved. This CDR3 has 13 residues. Between the trimmed V and J ends, which lost 0 bases and 6 bases, there was a span of 6 bases. The germline CDR1 and CDR2 sequences are MGHRA and YSYEKL.

V and J are TRBV5-1 and TRBJ2-5, with D possibly being TRBD1 (5 bases). The J call may be in error: the DNA end matches TRBJ2-7 better. Germline CDR1 SGHRS, CDR2 YFSETQ. The CDR3 has 14 residues. The CDR3 nucleotides read TGCGCCAGCAGCTTGTCAGGGTTGGACTACGAGCAGTACTTC. Translating gives CASSLSGLDYEQYF.

This clone was counted once. V usage is TRBV15 and J usage is TRBJ1-1; D perhaps matches TRBD1 (5 bases). With 3 bases removed from V and 0 bases from J, the gap between germline ends came to 23 bases. The CDR3 has 19 residues. Germline-derived CDR1 and CDR2 are LNHNV and YYDKDF (reference sequence). CDR3 sequence: CATSSLIVGVAGVNTEAFF. In nucleotides, the CDR3 is TGTGCCACCAGCAGCCTTATTGTCGGTGTAGCGGGGGTGAACACTGAAGCTTTCTTT. Complete variable domain (other parts from reference TRBV15 and TRBJ1-1): DAMVIQNPRYQVTQFGKPVTLSCSQTLNHNVMYWYQQKSSQAPKLLFHYYDKDFNNEADTPDNFQSRRPNTSFCFLDIRSPGLGDTAMYLCATSSLIVGVAGVNTEAFFGQGTRLTVV.